The 17 T cell receptor beta chains given below trace back to one sample, sequenced in a study of blood T cell repertoires in COVID-19. Repertoires were generated with immunoSEQ multiplex PCR, while TCRdb's copy carries only in-frame clones and drops some. This repertoire shows around 170,000 clones, roughly 90% found once; its top ten account for 5.5% to 8.5%. Sequencing was carried out using PBMCs or T cells enriched from blood (not recorded which). These receptors all come from a woman aged 50 to 60 who had recovered from COVID-19.

The rearrangement joins TRBV7-8 to TRBJ2-7; 7 nucleotides align to TRBD2. V shed 3 bases, J shed 8 bases, and the junction held 19 bases outside the gene matches. Per the germline V gene, CDR1 is SGHVS and CDR2 is FQNEAQ. This CDR3 is built from 17 residues. The CDR3 nucleotides read TGTGCCAGCAGCTTGACTGGCGGGGGTTCTCCCTACAGCAAGCAGTACTTC. Residues: CASSLTGGGSPYSKQYF.

The V call is TRBV19, the J call TRBJ2-3, with 12 nucleotides matching TRBD2. CDR1 LNHDA and CDR2 SQIVND come from the germline V gene (reference sequence). The CDR3 has 17 amino acids. V was clipped by 7 bases and J by 3 bases; unmatched bases: 11. The CDR3 nucleotides are TGTGCCAGTACCGAAACGAGGACTAGCGGGATGACAGATACGCAGTATTTT. It is translated as CASTETRTSGMTDTQYF.

V is TRBV19 and J is TRBJ2-1, with 10 bases lining up with TRBD2. Unmatched junction bases numbered 27, after V lost 8 bases and J lost 8 bases. The CDR3 is 20 amino acids. From germline, CDR1 is LNHDA and CDR2 SQIVND (reference sequence). Here the CDR3 DNA reads TGTGCCAGTGTTGCCCAAGGCGGTGTGCGACAAGCGGGAGGGCCCGATGAGCAGTTCTTC. As protein: CASVAQGGVRQAGGPDEQFF.

This clone was seen more than once but under ten times. The chain combines TRBV5-1 with TRBJ2-7; 9 bases line up with TRBD1. Germline V gives CDR1 SGHRS, CDR2 YFSETQ. The CDR3 has 14 amino acids. V was pared by 5 bases and J by 3 bases, with 6 bases of the junction left unmatched. Here the CDR3 reads CASSSGQGYYEQYF. CDR3 DNA sequence: TGCGCCAGCAGTTCGGGACAGGGCTACTACGAGCAGTACTTC.

The V and J genes are TRBV7-2 and TRBJ2-7; the match to TRBD1 covers 10 bases. CDR1 is SGHTA and CDR2 is FQGNSA in the germline V gene. The CDR3 length is 13 residues. The V gene end was trimmed by 3 bases and the J gene end by 6 bases; junction bases not matched to a gene: 2. The CDR3: CASSFDRGREQYF. As DNA, the CDR3 is TGTGCCAGCAGCTTTGACAGGGGGCGCGAGCAGTACTTC. Variable domain in full (rest from reference TRBV7-2 and TRBJ2-7): GAGVSQSPSNKVTEKGKDVELRCDPISGHTALYWYRQSLGQGLEFLIYFQGNSAPDKSGLPSDRFSAERTGGSVSTLTIQRTQQEDSAVYLCASSFDRGREQYFGPGTRLTVT.

The chain is built from TRBV7-9 and TRBJ1-2; D perhaps matches TRBD1 (5 bases). The CDR3 covers 11 residues. CDR1 and CDR2 (germline): SEHNR, FQNEAQ (reference sequence). Trimming pared 5 bases from V and 8 bases from J, leaving 9 bases between. The CDR3 coding sequence is TGTGCCAGCAGCACAGGAGCCGGCTACACCTTC. It yields the protein CASSTGAGYTF. Together with reference TRBV7-9 and TRBJ1-2, the CDR3 gives the full variable domain: DTGVSQNPRHKITKRGQNVTFRCDPISEHNRLYWYRQTLGQGPEFLTYFQNEAQLEKSRLLSDRFSAERPKGSFSTLEIQRTEQGDSAMYLCASSTGAGYTFGSGTRLTVV.

V usage is TRBV9 and J usage is TRBJ1-4; 8 bases line up with TRBD1. CDR1 and CDR2 (germline): SGDLS, YYNGEE. The trim removed 2 bases at V and 3 bases at J, leaving 3 bases unmatched. The CDR3 has 15 amino acids. The CDR3 protein is CASSVGQGPNEKLFF. The CDR3 bases are TGTGCCAGCAGCGTCGGACAGGGCCCTAATGAAAAACTGTTTTTT. The full variable domain, rest sourced from reference TRBV9 and TRBJ1-4, is DSGVTQTPKHLITATGQRVTLRCSPRSGDLSVYWYQQSLDQGLQFLIQYYNGEERAKGNILERFSAQQFPDLHSELNLSSLELGDSALYFCASSVGQGPNEKLFFGSGTQLSVL.

CDR3 residues: CASSRVGADEQYF. The CDR3 region has the DNA TGTGCCAGTAGTCGTGTGGGGGCGGACGAGCAGTACTTC. The chain recombines TRBV19 with TRBJ2-7, with D possibly matching TRBD1 (6 bases). Trimming removed 5 bases at V and 5 bases at J, with 13 bases between. The CDR3 has 13 residues. Germline assignment: CDR1 LNHDA and CDR2 SQIVND (reference sequence).

The V gene is TRBV7-9, the J gene TRBJ1-6; 9 bases are shared with TRBD1. The CDR3 runs to 15 residues. In germline, CDR1 is SEHNR, CDR2 FQNEAQ (reference sequence). V shed 5 bases, J shed 8 bases, and the junction held 7 bases outside the gene matches. The CDR3 sequence: CASSPGQGLYSPLHF. The CDR3 DNA sequence: TGTGCCAGCAGCCCGGGACAGGGTCTGTATTCACCCCTCCACTTT.

J is TRBJ2-1 and V is TRBV6-5; tentatively, D is TRBD2 (6 bases). The V gene lost 10 bases and the J gene lost 4 bases, with 17 bases spanning the gap. Looked up from germline, CDR1 is MNHEY and CDR2 is SVGAGI. This CDR3 contains 14 residues. In nucleotides, the CDR3 is TGTGCCATTTCACGGGAGAGTGGTTACAATGAGCAGTTCTTC. This gives the protein CAISRESGYNEQFF.

The count of this clone is one. The rearrangement links TRBV19 to TRBJ2-7; 8 nucleotides align to TRBD2. This CDR3 has 14 amino acids. Germline trimming cut 6 bases from V and 2 bases from J; bases unmatched to any gene: 6. Germline-derived CDR1 and CDR2 are LNHDA and SQIVND (reference sequence). For the CDR3, the DNA is TGTGCCAGTAGACGGACTAGCAGAACCTACGAGCAGTACTTC. Translating it yields CASRRTSRTYEQYF. Combining the CDR3 with reference TRBV19 and TRBJ2-7 gives the whole variable domain DGGITQSPKYLFRKEGQNVTLSCEQNLNHDAMYWYRQDPGQGLRLIYYSQIVNDFQKGDIAEGYSVSREKKESFPLTVTSAQKNPTAFYLCASRRTSRTYEQYFGPGTRLTVT.

This clone was detected only once. CDR3 sequence reads: CASSPGTGDSSPLHF. CDR3 in DNA: TGCGCCAGCAGCCCAGGGACAGGGGATAGCTCACCCCTCCACTTT. The genes are TRBV4-3 and TRBJ1-6; 10 bases agree with TRBD1. This CDR3 is 15 amino acids long. The germline V gene encodes CDR1 LGHNA and CDR2 YSLEER. Trimming removed 4 bases from V and 10 bases from J; junction bases left unmatched: 7.

This chain links TRBV28 with TRBJ1-1; TRBD1 might be the D (6 bases). Germline V CDR1 and CDR2: MDHEN, SYDVKM. There are 15 residues in the CDR3. V lost 5 bases, J lost 1 base, and 14 bases lay in between. CDR3 region: CASSAPRGKNTEAFF. Here the CDR3 DNA reads TGTGCCAGCAGTGCACCCAGGGGAAAGAACACTGAAGCTTTCTTT.

This clone was picked up many times. The chain joins TRBV28 to TRBJ2-4, with unresolved D. This CDR3 has 17 amino acids. Trimming took 1 base from V and 0 from J, leaving 13 bases between them. Per germline, CDR1 MDHEN and CDR2 SYDVKM. The CDR3 region is CASSLSIVLLAKNIQYF. The DNA for the CDR3 is TGTGCCAGCAGTTTATCGATAGTTTTACTAGCCAAAAACATTCAGTACTTC.

The chain joins TRBV7-9 to TRBJ1-3; unclear D gene. CDR3 length: 14 residues. V lost 3 bases and J 6 bases, leaving 12 bases between the germline ends. Germline V lookup: CDR1 SEHNR, CDR2 FQNEAQ (reference sequence). This CDR3 reads CASSFTGFSNTIYF. The CDR3, as DNA: TGTGCCAGCAGCTTTACGGGGTTCTCAAACACCATATATTTT.

The V gene is TRBV5-1, the J gene TRBJ2-1, with 8 bases aligning to TRBD2. After removal of 0 bases from V and 5 bases from J, the junction contained 4 bases not matched to a gene. This CDR3 has 15 residues. Germline V gene data show CDR1 as SGHRS and CDR2 as YFSETQ. CDR3 sequence (DNA): TGCGCCAGCAGCTTGGGGGCGGGAGGTGACAATGAGCAGTTCTTC. Translated, it gives CASSLGAGGDNEQFF.

The CDR3 nucleotides read TGTGCCAGCAGCGTGAGGGTCGGGACAGGTTACGAGCAGTACTTC. Amino acids: CASSVRVGTGYEQYF. This sequence joins TRBV11-3 and TRBJ2-7; 8 bases match TRBD1. The CDR3 covers 15 residues. V lost 5 bases, J lost 4 bases, and 10 bases stayed unmatched. Germline assignment: CDR1 SGHNT and CDR2 YENEEA.